This note documents a single TCR beta chain sequence. The antigen this receptor binds is unknown. No much larger clonotype is one base removed from it; base qualities were not supplied. Library method: the immunoSEQ multiplex PCR assay. For the multiplex PCR, a mixture combining 60 forward primers for TCR Vbeta segments and 13 reverse primers for TCR Jbeta segments was used. The CDR3 region of rearranged TCR beta genes was amplified from genomic DNA with a multiplex PCR assay. The amplified TCR beta libraries were sequenced on the Illumina HiSeq System as 87-base-pair reads. Per the source publication's procedure: A later analysis counted 75 million to 100 million unique TCR beta chains across the 640 or so repertoires, and roughly 10 million of these chains were shared by at least two donors. A nearest-neighbor algorithm error-corrected the raw reads and collapsed the reads into unique sequences, merging closely related sequences to remove PCR and sequencing errors. To assign V, D and J gene segments, CDR3 sequences were aligned to IMGT reference sequences. Each retained sequence needed at least a six-nucleotide match to both a V gene segment and a J gene segment. A rearrangement counted as productive if the CDR3 had no stop codons and remained in frame with V and J, and every other rearrangement counted as non-productive. CDR3 was defined by IMGT convention, running from the second conserved V-encoded cysteine to the conserved J-encoded phenylalanine. The earlier analysis of 550 to 650 of the donors excluded any sequence lacking an unambiguous match to a single V gene segment. In an earlier analysis of 500 to 750 of the donors, V segments were called functional above 56.7% productive rearrangements and were called segregating when the between-donor standard deviation exceeded 5%. A statistical classification framework was built for diagnosing cytomegalovirus status from the catalog of TCR beta chain sequences. V and J gene assignment, in a later analysis, came from comparing TCR nucleotide sequences with IMGT/GENE-DB human TR gene sequences. A later analysis assigned CDR3 sequences and most-parsimonious VDJ recombination scenarios with the TCRdist pipeline. A later analysis defined each TCR beta chain by its CDR3 amino acid sequence plus V-gene family, and excluded reads lacking a unique V-gene family. As a way to deal with suspected cross-contamination and a sequencing artifact, a later analysis dropped more than 500 nucleotide sequences that were highly shared and had low generation probability. In a later analysis, a clonal expansion index for each public chain was calculated from normalized within-repertoire ranks of inferred template counts. A later analysis computed generation probabilities with a VDJ recombination model fitted to out-of-frame rearrangements, and checked the results against IGoR. Hypergeometric tests were used in a later analysis to score TCR-TCR, TCR-HLA and TCR-CMV co-occurrence, with a repertoire-size bias correction applied to the TCR pairs. A later analysis estimated false discovery rates by permuting HLA or CMV assignments 20 times. In a later analysis, co-occurring TCRs were grouped with DBSCAN, and TCRdist sequence similarity was added when clustering was performed within HLA-allele-positive subsets. Repertoires with fewer than 30,000 or more than 120,000 public chains, plus five repertoires with anomalous nucleotide sharing, were excluded from co-occurrence clustering. The source is immuneACCESS, and TCRdb retained only in-frame sequences with V and J called. Part of the clones is not carried over; for the studies checked, unresolved V genes explain less than half of this, and the remainder is unexplained. The DNA was the basis for D and trimming; V, J and clone size are from that table. The sample records roughly 200,000 clones, about 89% of which are singletons. In total, the top ten clones hold 1% to 1.5% of the sample.

The entry originates in a study of cytomegalovirus exposure and HLA in healthy donors (dated by TCRdb to about 2017). About the investigation overall: According to an earlier analysis of 587 of the donors, about 190 million T cells yielded over 100 million unique TCR beta sequences and about 300 Gb of sequence data. An early release covering more than 500 HLA-typed donors comprised about 300 gigabases of sequencing data and some 79 million unique TCR sequences. Of the approximately 400 genotyped donors, about 80% fell in the genetic ancestry cluster associated with self-reported Caucasian donors. The study aimed to test whether signatures of past pathogen exposure could be identified by cataloging public T cell receptors. Using immunosequencing, the study profiled T cell repertoires from approximately 700 subjects and related those repertoires to cytomegalovirus serostatus. In addition to the first cohort of 650 to 750 subjects, a separate validation cohort of about 120 different subjects was used. The study combined high-throughput TCR immunosequencing, statistical association of individual TCRs with disease status, and machine learning to predict cytomegalovirus infection status. A later analysis re-examined previously published TCR beta repertoires from more than 650 donors and added high-resolution HLA genotyping to investigate patterns of TCR occurrence. The later analysis used no new phenotypic data to find candidate immune exposures, relying instead on TCR beta sequences and their occurrence across donors. In an earlier analysis of several hundred of the donors, high-throughput TCR beta sequencing was used to judge whether each TCR beta V gene segment behaved as functional or pseudogenic. Alongside the repertoire data, information on donor age, sex, ethnicity and CMV serostatus was compiled. In a later genetic analysis, genome-wide SNP genotypes for 398 of the 666 donors were used, and that subset was treated as a discovery cohort. All discovery cohort repertoires had been generated using a single sequencing platform. Both class I and class II loci were covered by HLA typing, at four-digit resolution. The number of donors typed differed by locus, with about 629-630 for A, B, C, DRB1 and DQB1, 522 for DQA1, about 610 for DPA1, and approximately 470 for DPB1. Several DR-DQ haplotypes were handled as single units for association and clustering, since linkage in the cohort was strong. Across under 500 genotyped donors of the cohort, an average of about 240,000 unique TCR beta nucleotide sequences per donor were sequenced, and roughly 20% of those sequences were non-productive. Beyond this particular receptor, the publication reports: Cytomegalovirus status was reported to be diagnosed by the classifier with high specificity and sensitivity in both the original and validation cohorts. A cluster of highly shared sequence variants was judged likely to represent a technical artifact of the sequencing pipeline. In a later analysis, around 17,000 TCR beta sequences were associated with specific HLA alleles at a false discovery rate of 0.05. A later genetic analysis associated a missense DCLRE1C variant with V-gene and J-gene trimming of TCR beta chains, and an independent cohort replicated the association. This cohort had only TCR beta chains sequenced, and the lack of alpha or paired-chain data limited which features could be detected. A later analysis found that HLA-associated TCR beta chains were more clonally expanded and had lower generation probabilities than equally common non-associated chains. A later genetic analysis reported fewer N-insertions in productive TCRs among donors in an Asian-associated ancestry cluster than the approximately 670-donor mean. A later analysis found that most CMV-associated TCR beta chains appeared HLA-restricted, with HLA associations seemingly driven largely by CMV exposure. The study gave a list of about 170 TCR beta chains associated with cytomegalovirus. Correlated functional status among segregating V segments might reflect linkage disequilibrium, but an unknown experimental factor could not be ruled out. When HLA alleles, especially DR and DQ, strongly co-occurred, attributing TCR associations to individual alleles was difficult. In an earlier analysis of fewer than 750 of the donors, most TCR beta V segments were observed in productive rearrangements about 87% or about 30% of the time, broadly matching IMGT annotations. A later analysis reported that several top co-occurrence clusters appeared linked to parvovirus B19, influenza, CMV and Epstein-Barr virus. Because counts were too low, roughly 17 rarely observed V segments, including chromosome 9 orphons, were left out of the earlier analysis of 587 of the donors. Roughly uniform sequencing depth across donors was assumed in presence/absence analyses, although this assumption may not hold. Because some donors lacked HLA typing at each locus, the association tests relied only on the typed subset. A further reported finding was that TCR beta sequences accurately predicted the HLA-A and HLA-B alleles for most subjects in the first cohort. Across donors, most TCR sequences were observed very rarely, whereas some public TCRs were present in many individuals. The only immune exposure information available for the cohort was CMV serostatus. In a later analysis, TCR association rates were found to vary across HLA loci, with the most associated TCRs seen for DRB1 alleles and the fewest for HLA-C alleles. In vitro tests confirmed that a few of the cytomegalovirus-associated TCR beta chains recognize cytomegalovirus antigens. The authors suggested that the approach could potentially be extended to other disease states and immunological phenotypes.

In total, roughly 670 healthy bone marrow donors made up the cohort. At the time of sampling, every cohort member was nominally healthy, though immune exposures that went unrecorded were likely present. The donor was CMV seronegative and belonged to the group of 352 seronegative cohort members. Each donor provided a peripheral blood sample, and peripheral blood mononuclear cells were used for TCR beta sequencing. The Qiagen DNeasy Blood Extraction Kit was used to extract genomic DNA from the blood cell samples. Sequencing used PBMCs. This TCR was recovered from a young man in good health and CMV-seronegative.

CDR3 region: CASSSGQGYGYTF. The DNA sequence reads TGTGCCAGCAGCTCGGGACAGGGTTATGGCTACACCTTC. The sequence joins TRBV7-2 to TRBJ1-2, with TRBD1 matching 9 junction bases. CDR1 SGHTA and CDR2 FQGNSA were looked up in the germline V gene. Taken from cysteine to phenylalanine, the CDR3 has 13 residues. Only the CDR3 region is kept as DNA, spanning 39 bases read in frame from base 1. The germline V and J ends show losses of 4 bases and 5 bases respectively, and no gene match explains 2 bases of the junction.